Listed below are T cell receptor beta chains from one sample, sequenced in a study of early T cells in non-severe SARS-CoV-2 infection. MiXCR, run by TCRdb on the 5' RACE reads, gives a single entry per CDR3 protein. The sample has about 19,000 distinct CDR3 sequences, approximately 4.1% seen once. The sample consisted of whole blood. The receptors come from an adult who was a healthcare worker with PCR-confirmed SARS-CoV-2 infection or an uninfected control (not recorded which). The CDR3 runs from the conserved cysteine through the conserved F or W. A D gene is named only where the DNA matches it firmly. Not every row has a clone size; where given, it reads once, few, many or a size class.

clone size,CDR3 length,D gene,V gene,J gene,CDR3 DNA,CDR3 protein
many,15,TRBD2,TRBV20-1,TRBJ2-1,TGCAGTGCTCCGACTAGCGGGGGGGTATACAATGAGCAGTTCTTC,CSAPTSGGVYNEQFF
many,15,-,TRBV20-1,TRBJ1-5,TGCAGTGCTAGAGATAGTGCCAGTAGCAATCAGCCCCAGCATTTT,CSARDSASSNQPQHF
-,14,-,TRBV5-1,TRBJ2-1,TGCGCCAGCAGCTTGGAGGGGCCCTACAATGAGCAGTTCTTC,CASSLEGPYNEQFF
-,12,-,TRBV5-6,TRBJ2-1,TGTGCCAGCAGCTTGTATAGGGTTGAGCAGTTCTTC,CASSLYRVEQFF
many,13,-,TRBV5-4,TRBJ2-1,TGTGCCAGCAGCTTACAGGGTTCCGGTGAGCAGTTCTTC,CASSLQGSGEQFF
-,12,TRBD1,TRBV19,TRBJ2-2,TGTGCCACTGGACAGGGGGCCGGGGAGCTGTTTTTT,CATGQGAGELFF
many,12,-,TRBV10-1,TRBJ2-2,TGCGCCAGCAGTGACGGCATCGGGGAGCTGTTTTTT,CASSDGIGELFF
medium-sized,15,-,TRBV7-6,TRBJ2-1,TGTGCCAGCAGCCCGACGGGGGCGGGGTACAATGAGCAGTTCTTC,CASSPTGAGYNEQFF
many,15,-,TRBV4-1,TRBJ1-5,TGCGCCAGCAGCCAACTGTTTAGGGACAATCAGCCCCAGCATTTT,CASSQLFRDNQPQHF
medium-sized,15,-,TRBV10-1,TRBJ2-7,TGCGCCAGCAGTGAGTCCTTAGGATCCACCTACGAGCAGTACTTC,CASSESLGSTYEQYF
many,15,TRBD1,TRBV7-2,TRBJ2-2,TGTGCCAGCATCGCTCAGGGGGCGCGAACCGGGGAGCTGTTTTTT,CASIAQGARTGELFF
many,16,TRBD1,TRBV7-6,TRBJ1-6,TGTGCCAGCAGCCGCCCAGGGGGCGCCTATAATTCACCCCTCCACTTT,CASSRPGGAYNSPLHF